This T cell receptor (beta chain) was documented in a study of radiotherapy plus CTLA-4 blockade in lung cancer. Study-wide findings and caveats: Blood saw expansion of tumor-derived TCR clones after radiotherapy plus ipilimumab.

Germline-derived CDR1 and CDR2 are SGHNT and YYREEE (reference sequence). The CDR3 spans 14 residues. As regards this clone: Its cognate antigen is unknown. A read error may produce the germline difference seen at one junction end.

The repertoire was sequenced with immunoSEQ multiplex PCR; TCRdb's copy has only in-frame clones and lacks some. The top ten clones hold 17% of a sample with 53,000 or so clones, less than 90% of them seen once. The source was peripheral blood, collected from a patient treated with radiotherapy plus ipilimumab. The chain has TRBV5-4 and TRBJ2-5; TRBD2 matches 7 bases. The TCR originated in a human donor with non-small cell lung cancer that progressed on radiotherapy plus ipilimumab. Some clones in this sample may be carry-over from other donors' samples. The CDR3 sequence: CASSLSSVGGLPDF. As DNA, the CDR3 is TGTGCCAGCAGCTTGTCTAGCGTGGGGGGACTACCCGACTTC.